This is a list of T cell receptor beta chains from one sample in a study of shared clonotypes between healthy human individuals. The table came from immunoSEQ multiplex PCR; TCRdb's copy has only in-frame clones and leaves some out. Here the sample spans approximately 2,300,000 clones, about 90% being singletons. The sequenced sample consisted of naive CD4+ T cells from PBMCs. Receptors were obtained from a man aged 18 to 30 in good health. Some clones in this sample may be carry-over from other donors' samples. The CDR3 runs from the conserved cysteine through the conserved F or W. A D gene is named only where the DNA matches it firmly. Clone size, where shown, is once, few, many, or a class for clones that have expanded.

clone size	V gene	D gene	J gene	CDR3 DNA	CDR3 protein
NA	TRBV2	NA	TRBJ1-5	TGTGCCAGCAGTGGGGATCAGGGATTAGATCAGCCCCAGCATTTT	CASSGDQGLDQPQHF
NA	TRBV18	TRBD2	TRBJ2-2	TGTGCCAGCTCACCGGGACTAGCGGGAGTAACCACCGGGGAGCTGTTTTTT	CASSPGLAGVTTGELFF
NA	TRBV4-1	TRBD2	TRBJ2-4	TGCGCCAGCAGCCGAGAAACTAGCGGGAGTCCCAAAAACATTCAGTACTTC	CASSRETSGSPKNIQYF
NA	TRBV7-3	NA	TRBJ2-2	TGTGCCAGCAGCTTGACAGGGAACACCGGGGAGCTGTTTTTT	CASSLTGNTGELFF
NA	TRBV2	TRBD2	TRBJ2-5	TGTGCCAGCAGGACTAGCGGGAGCTTTGGTGGAGAGACCCAGTACTTC	CASRTSGSFGGETQYF
NA	TRBV30	TRBD2	TRBJ2-7	TGTGCCTGGAGTGTACTAGAGCGGGGGGACCACGAGCAGTACTTC	CAWSVLERGDHEQYF
NA	TRBV5-1	NA	TRBJ2-5	TGCGCCAGCAGCTTTTTGCTGTCGGAGACCCAGTACTTC	CASSFLLSETQYF
NA	TRBV5-5	TRBD2	TRBJ2-1	TGTGCCAGCAGCTTGCGAGCGGGGGACTACAATGAGCAGTTCTTC	CASSLRAGDYNEQFF
NA	TRBV30	NA	TRBJ1-1	TGTGCCTGGAGGAACCTATTGAACACTGAAGCTTTCTTT	CAWRNLLNTEAFF
NA	TRBV7-2	NA	TRBJ2-4	TGTGCCAGCAGCTTGTGGGCCAAAAACATTCAGTACTTC	CASSLWAKNIQYF
once	TRBV28	NA	TRBJ2-5	TGTGCCAGCAGTCCCCGGCATACCCAAGAGACCCAGTACTTC	CASSPRHTQETQYF
NA	TRBV9	NA	TRBJ1-2	TGTGCCAGCAGCGTAGAGGGTCGCCGCGGGGATTATGGCTACACCTTC	CASSVEGRRGDYGYTF
NA	TRBV14	NA	TRBJ1-1	TGTGCCAGCAGTTTCACGGGAGATACTGAAGCTTTCTTT	CASSFTGDTEAFF
NA	TRBV23-1	TRBD2	TRBJ2-7	TGCGCCAGCAGTCAATCGCCACTAGCGGACTCCTACGAGCAGTACTTC	CASSQSPLADSYEQYF
few	TRBV7-2	NA	TRBJ1-1	TGTGCCAGCAGCTTAGCGAGGAACCAAGGGGCTTTCTTT	CASSLARNQGAFF
NA	TRBV2	NA	TRBJ2-2	TGTGCCAGCATTCAAGACAGATCCACCGGGGAGCTGTTTTTT	CASIQDRSTGELFF
NA	TRBV10-3	NA	TRBJ2-3	TGTGCCATCCGGAGTGTCGGGAGAGGGGATACGCAGTATTTT	CAIRSVGRGDTQYF
NA	TRBV7-9	NA	TRBJ2-1	TGTGCCAGCAGCACGACTAGTTTCAGTGAGCAGTTCTTC	CASSTTSFSEQFF
NA	TRBV6-5	NA	TRBJ1-4	TGTGCCAGCAGTTACTCGATGACGACTAATGAAAAACTGTTTTTT	CASSYSMTTNEKLFF
NA	TRBV7-2	TRBD1	TRBJ1-2	TGTGCCAGCAGCTCCTCACAGGGGGCCTTCGGAGGCTACACCTTC	CASSSSQGAFGGYTF
NA	TRBV5-4	TRBD1	TRBJ1-4	TGTGCCAGCAGCTCCCGGGCACAGGGGGCTAATGAAAAACTGTTTTTT	CASSSRAQGANEKLFF
NA	TRBV7-2	NA	TRBJ2-3	TGTGCCAGCAGCCTGAGACAGACAGATACGCAGTATTTT	CASSLRQTDTQYF
NA	TRBV29-1	TRBD1	TRBJ1-2	TGCAGCGTTGACCCCGGGACAGGGGGCAGGGGCTACACCTTC	CSVDPGTGGRGYTF
NA	TRBV5-1	TRBD2	TRBJ2-3	TGCGCCAGCAGCGTGGGGACTAGCTACCCAGATACGCAGTATTTT	CASSVGTSYPDTQYF
NA	TRBV5-4	NA	TRBJ2-2	TGTGCCAGCAGCTTGGCTAGCTTACCCGGGGAGCTGTTTTTT	CASSLASLPGELFF
NA	TRBV15	NA	TRBJ2-2	TGTGCCACCAGCAGATATGCTGGGGAGCTGTTTTTT	CATSRYAGELFF
few	TRBV6-5	NA	TRBJ1-2	TGTGCCAGCACCCAAGCACAGACTTATGGCTACACCTTC	CASTQAQTYGYTF
NA	TRBV12-5	NA	TRBJ2-2	TGTGCTAGTGGCCCCAGTCGTGGGAGTACCGGGGAGCTGTTTTTT	CASGPSRGSTGELFF
NA	TRBV27	TRBD1	TRBJ2-7	TGTGCCAGCAGTTCCTCCGGGACAGGGCTCTACGAGCAGTACTTC	CASSSSGTGLYEQYF
NA	TRBV5-1	NA	TRBJ2-6	TGCGCCAGCAGCTCTAGCAGTTCGGGGGCCAACGTCCTGACTTTC	CASSSSSSGANVLTF
NA	TRBV4-2	TRBD2	TRBJ2-4	TGTGCCAGCAGCCGGTGGGCCGGGTTAGCGGGTGACGCCAAAAACATTCAGTACTTC	CASSRWAGLAGDAKNIQYF
NA	TRBV29-1	TRBD1	TRBJ1-2	TGCAGCGTTGAACAGGGGGGATATGGCTACACCTTC	CSVEQGGYGYTF
once	TRBV6-5	NA	TRBJ1-5	TGTGCCAGCAGTTATGTGGGTTTGGGGCAGCCCCAGCATTTT	CASSYVGLGQPQHF
NA	TRBV4-1	TRBD1	TRBJ1-2	TGCGCCAGCAGCTCCCGACAGGGGGCCGATGGCTACACCTTC	CASSSRQGADGYTF
NA	TRBV6-5	NA	TRBJ2-1	TGTGCCAGCAGAGTATTGGATGAGCAGTTCTTC	CASRVLDEQFF
few	TRBV10-2	TRBD2	TRBJ2-5	TGCGCCACCGAGACTAGCGGGAGTGGACAAGAGACCCAGTACTTC	CATETSGSGQETQYF
NA	TRBV7-2	NA	TRBJ2-3	TGTGCCAGCAGCTTAGCGGCGGGGGCGGCAGATACGCAGTATTTT	CASSLAAGAADTQYF
NA	TRBV6-1	NA	TRBJ1-2	TGTGCCAGCCTGTTCGAGGTCTACTATGGCTACACCTTC	CASLFEVYYGYTF
NA	TRBV21-1	NA	TRBJ2-5	TGTGCCAGCAGCAAATTCCGGGAGACCCAGTACTTC	CASSKFRETQYF
NA	TRBV2	NA	TRBJ2-2	TGTGCCAGCAGTGCGGACAGAGAATACACCGGGGAGCTGTTTTTT	CASSADREYTGELFF
NA	TRBV9	NA	TRBJ2-1	TGTGCCAGCAGCTTCTCCGGTAGCCCCTACAATGAGCAGTTCTTC	CASSFSGSPYNEQFF
NA	TRBV5-1	TRBD2	TRBJ2-3	TGCGCCAGCAGCTCCGGGACTAGCTACGGCACAGATACGCAGTATTTT	CASSSGTSYGTDTQYF
NA	TRBV6-1	NA	TRBJ2-6	TGTGCCAGCAGTGAATTGGGTGGGGGACACCACTCTGGGGCCAACGTCCTGACTTTC	CASSELGGGHHSGANVLTF
NA	TRBV7-2	NA	TRBJ1-1	TGTGCCAGCAGCTTAGAGCCCCTTGTAGCTTTCTTT	CASSLEPLVAFF
NA	TRBV7-9	TRBD1	TRBJ1-4	TGTGCCAGCAGCGTCCGACAGGGCCTAGGGGAAAAACTGTTTTTT	CASSVRQGLGEKLFF
NA	TRBV4-2	NA	TRBJ2-7	TGTGCCAGCAGCCCTACAATCTACGAGCAGTACTTC	CASSPTIYEQYF
NA	TRBV27	TRBD2	TRBJ2-5	TGTGCCAGCAATTCAAGGGCTAGCGGGAGGGAAGAGACCCAGTACTTC	CASNSRASGREETQYF
NA	TRBV6-5	NA	TRBJ1-2	TGTGCCAGCAGACCGACAGCTAACTATGGCTACACCTTC	CASRPTANYGYTF
NA	TRBV2	NA	TRBJ2-7	TGTGCCACTTCTCCGGACTCCTCCTACGAGCAGTACTTC	CATSPDSSYEQYF
once	TRBV18	NA	TRBJ1-4	TGTGCCAGCTCACTTGGACGGAGTGCAACTAATGAAAAACTGTTTTTT	CASSLGRSATNEKLFF
NA	TRBV2	NA	TRBJ1-2	TGTGCCAGCATGACCGAGGGGAACTATGGCTACACCTTC	CASMTEGNYGYTF
NA	TRBV9	NA	TRBJ1-2	TGTGCCAGCAGCCCCCGGGTTAGCTATGGCTACACCTTC	CASSPRVSYGYTF
NA	TRBV9	NA	TRBJ1-3	TGTGCCAGCAGCGTAGGGGACATCTCTGGAAACACCATATATTTT	CASSVGDISGNTIYF